Each of the 32 T cell receptor beta chains below was sequenced from the same sample in a study of T cell changes during pregnancy in multiple sclerosis. Assay: immunoSEQ multiplex PCR; the TCRdb copy retains only in-frame clones and omits some. In the table there are 35,000 to 40,000 clones, about 94% of which are singletons. Sequenced material: CD4+ T cells from peripheral blood mononuclear cells, taken in the second trimester of pregnancy. The receptors here all came from a female donor with multiple sclerosis, enrolled in a pregnancy study.

A single count supports this clone. The chain combines TRBV11-3 with TRBJ1-1, with D possibly TRBD1 on 5 matching bases. The CDR3 totals 13 residues. The germline V gene encodes CDR1 SGHNT and CDR2 YENEEA. Trimming shortened V by 2 bases and J by 4 bases, and 8 bases separated the two germline ends. The CDR3 protein is CASSLNQGTEAFF. CDR3 nucleotide sequence: TGTGCCAGCAGCTTAAACCAGGGCACTGAAGCTTTCTTT.

The chain is built from TRBV6-6 and TRBJ2-7, with 9 bases identical to TRBD2. Per the germline V gene, CDR1 is MNHNY and CDR2 is SVGAGI (reference sequence). J was trimmed by 4 bases and V by 6 bases; bases with no gene match: 7. The CDR3 covers 14 residues. The DNA for the CDR3 is TGTGCCAGCAGCGAGCGGGGGGATTATTACGAGCAGTACTTC. This sequence encodes CASSERGDYYEQYF.

This sequence joins TRBV5-1 and TRBJ1-1; 9 nucleotides match TRBD1. J was trimmed by 2 bases and V by 0 bases; bases with no gene match: 11. The CDR3 has 18 residues. Germline V gives CDR1 SGHRS, CDR2 YFSETQ. CDR3 residues: CASSLDTGTGLLNTEAFF. The CDR3, as DNA: TGCGCCAGCAGCTTGGACACCGGGACAGGGCTCTTAAACACTGAAGCTTTCTTT.

The V gene is TRBV4-2, the J gene TRBJ2-1, with 9 bases aligning to TRBD2. CDR1 is LGHNA, CDR2 YNFKEQ, per germline. V trimming: 2 bases; J trimming: 7 bases; junction bases outside the gene matches: 9. The CDR3 spans 16 residues. CDR3 DNA: TGTGCCAGCAGCCAAAGGGCCGCGGGGGGGACAAATGAGCAGTTCTTC. Protein product: CASSQRAAGGTNEQFF.

J is TRBJ2-3 and V is TRBV11-1; no clear D gene. CDR1 SGHAT and CDR2 FQDESV come from the germline V gene (reference sequence). The V end lost 7 bases, the J end lost 1 base, and 12 bases lay between the germline ends. The CDR3 has 14 amino acids. In nucleotides, the CDR3 is TGTGCCAGCACCTACCACCTCGGCACAGATACGCAGTATTTT. Its translation: CASTYHLGTDTQYF.

V and J are TRBV19 and TRBJ2-4, with D maybe TRBD1 (5 bases). Trimming cost V 2 bases and J 0 bases, with 8 bases left between them. Germline lookup yields CDR1 LNHDA and CDR2 SQIVND (reference sequence). The CDR3 spans 15 residues. CDR3 residues: CASSIRQIAKNIQYF. The CDR3 DNA reads TGTGCCAGTAGTATAAGACAGATAGCCAAAAACATTCAGTACTTC.

The rearrangement links TRBV7-9 to TRBJ1-1; TRBD1 matches 7 bases. Germline values: CDR1 SEHNR, CDR2 FQNEAQ (reference sequence). This CDR3 has 11 residues. V lost 8 bases and J lost 6; bases outside the gene matches: 3. The CDR3 DNA reads as TGTGCCAGCTCTCAGGGGGCTGAAGCTTTCTTT. This translates into CASSQGAEAFF. The full variable domain, in which reference TRBV7-9 and TRBJ1-1 provide the parts outside the CDR3, is DTGVSQNPRHKITKRGQNVTFRCDPISEHNRLYWYRQTLGQGPEFLTYFQNEAQLEKSRLLSDRFSAERPKGSFSTLEIQRTEQGDSAMYLCASSQGAEAFFGQGTRLTVV.

This clone was recorded once. This sequence joins TRBV7-9 and TRBJ1-5, with unresolved D. Germline V gene lookup returns CDR1 SEHNR and CDR2 FQNEAQ (reference sequence). Trimming pared 4 bases from V and 1 base from J, leaving 17 bases between. This CDR3 has 17 amino acids. CDR3 residues: CASSSSSREASNQPQHF. DNA for the CDR3: TGTGCCAGCAGCTCCTCTTCCCGGGAGGCGAGCAATCAGCCCCAGCATTTT.

The chain is built from TRBV2 and TRBJ1-1, with D unresolved. This CDR3 has 13 amino acids. Germline loops: CDR1 SNHLY, CDR2 FYNNEI. Trimming took off 4 bases at V and 0 bases at J, with 6 bases between the two ends. CDR3 sequence (DNA): TGTGCCAGCAGTGTAAATGTGAACACTGAAGCTTTCTTT. It specifies CASSVNVNTEAFF.

The rearrangement joins TRBV6-5 to TRBJ1-2; D remains unclear. There are 13 residues in the CDR3. V was pared by 0 bases and J by 4 bases, with 6 bases between. Germline V gene sequence: CDR1 MNHEY, CDR2 SVGAGI. The CDR3 sequence is CASSYSIGYGYTF. Written as DNA, the CDR3 is TGTGCCAGCAGTTACTCGATCGGCTATGGCTACACCTTC.

This sequence joins TRBV6-5 and TRBJ2-7; 12 bases fit TRBD2. The J segment lost 2 bases and the V segment lost 4 bases, leaving 0 bases of the junction unmatched. The CDR3 covers 14 residues. From germline, CDR1 is MNHEY and CDR2 SVGAGI. The CDR3 DNA is TGTGCCAGCAGTTGGACTAGCGGGACCTACGAGCAGTACTTC. As protein: CASSWTSGTYEQYF.

V usage is TRBV7-9 and J usage is TRBJ1-5; D unresolved. This CDR3 has 14 amino acids. Trimming pared 3 bases from V and 0 bases from J, leaving 6 bases between. Germline lookup yields CDR1 SEHNR and CDR2 FQNEAQ (reference sequence). CDR3 nucleotides: TGTGCCAGCAGCTTCGAGCATAGCAATCAGCCCCAGCATTTT. It is translated as CASSFEHSNQPQHF.

The chain joins TRBV11-2 to TRBJ2-3, with 7 bases that match TRBD1. Germline V lookup: CDR1 SGHAT, CDR2 FQNNGV. Germline trimming cut 5 bases from V and 0 bases from J; bases unmatched to any gene: 5. The CDR3 spans 15 residues. Written as DNA, the CDR3 is TGTGCCAGCAGCGGACACAGGGGCAGCACAGATACGCAGTATTTT. Protein: CASSGHRGSTDTQYF.

This chain connects TRBV2 to TRBJ2-5, with a tentative D call TRBD1 (6 bases). This CDR3 region has 13 residues. Trimming pared 3 bases from V and 4 bases from J, leaving 9 bases between. Germline CDR1 is SNHLY and CDR2 is FYNNEI. CDR3 bases: TGTGCCAGCAGTGACAGGGGCGTAGAGACCCAGTACTTC. Translating gives CASSDRGVETQYF.

V gene TRBV6-6 combines with J gene TRBJ2-7; no clear D gene. Germline V gene data show CDR1 as MNHNY and CDR2 as SVGAGI (reference sequence). The V and J ends lost 5 bases and 0 bases respectively, with 5 bases between them. The length of the CDR3 is 12 residues. Written as DNA, the CDR3 is TGTGCCAGCAGTCGAGACTCCTACGAGCAGTACTTC. Amino acids: CASSRDSYEQYF.

CDR3 region: CASSSLRDYEQYF. The CDR3 bases are TGCGCCAGCAGCTCCCTCAGGGATTACGAGCAGTACTTC. The chain links TRBV5-1 to TRBJ2-7; perhaps TRBD1 as D (5 bases). The V end lost 3 bases, the J end lost 4 bases, and 11 bases lay between the germline ends. The germline CDR1 and CDR2 sequences are SGHRS and YFSETQ. The CDR3 runs 13 residues.

CDR3 residues: CATNPGQGYTEAFF. The CDR3 DNA follows: TGTGCCACTAATCCGGGACAGGGGTATACTGAAGCTTTCTTT. The chain recombines TRBV10-3 with TRBJ1-1, with TRBD1 matching 10 bases. The CDR3 spans 14 residues. Losses at the gene ends were 10 bases for V and 5 bases for J; bases not matched to a gene: 10. Germline V gene data show CDR1 as ENHRY and CDR2 as SYGVKD.

This chain connects TRBV25-1 to TRBJ2-7; D ambiguous. This CDR3 region has 14 residues. V shed 8 bases and J shed 3 bases, with 17 bases lying between them. Germline lookup yields CDR1 MGHDK and CDR2 SYGVNS. The CDR3 coding sequence is TGTGCCAGCTCAGGCCGACCACTCATCTACGAGCAGTACTTC. Translating it yields CASSGRPLIYEQYF.

This clone came up once. This rearrangement joins TRBV20-1 to TRBJ2-1; D remains ambiguous. Germline V gives CDR1 DFQATT, CDR2 SNEGSKA (reference sequence). CDR3 length: 11 residues. V dropped 5 bases and J dropped 4 bases, with 6 bases sitting between them. The CDR3: CSAPRYNEQFF. The CDR3, as DNA: TGCAGTGCTCCCCGTTACAATGAGCAGTTCTTC.

This sequence joins TRBV7-8 and TRBJ2-2; D possibly corresponds to TRBD1 (6 bases). The CDR3 totals 14 residues. V lost 6 bases to trimming and J lost 4 bases, with 12 bases between them. The germline CDR1 and CDR2 sequences are SGHVS and FQNEAQ. The CDR3, as DNA: TGTGCCAGCAGTTCCATCAGGGGCACCGGGGAGCTGTTTTTT. It yields the protein CASSSIRGTGELFF.

The chain has TRBV15 and TRBJ2-7; 11 bases are shared with TRBD2. Trimming took 1 base from V and 7 from J; bases not matched to a gene: 9. The germline CDR1 and CDR2 sequences are LNHNV and YYDKDF (reference sequence). CDR3 length: 16 residues. CDR3 sequence reads: CATSRASPGTSGEQYF. CDR3 DNA: TGTGCCACCAGCAGAGCGTCGCCCGGGACTAGCGGAGAGCAGTACTTC.

This chain uses TRBV18 with TRBJ2-7, with D perhaps matching TRBD2 (6 bases). CDR3 length: 13 residues. Trimming took off 2 bases at V and 2 bases at J, with 7 bases between the two ends. Germline loops: CDR1 KGHSH, CDR2 LQKENI. The CDR3 bases are TGTGCCAGCTCACCAAGGGAGGCCTACGAGCAGTACTTC. Translation: CASSPREAYEQYF.

The chain carries TRBV29-1 and TRBJ2-1, with D possibly TRBD1 on 5 matching bases. From germline, CDR1 is SQVTM and CDR2 ANQGSEA. The V end was cut by 5 bases, the J end by 8 bases, with 10 bases between. This CDR3 spans 11 amino acids. This chain's CDR3 is CSVSGFHEQFF. For the CDR3, the DNA is TGCAGCGTTTCAGGGTTCCATGAGCAGTTCTTC.

The CDR3: CASSETSTGELFF. CDR3 sequence (DNA): TGTGCCAGCAGTGAAACCAGCACCGGGGAGCTGTTTTTT. The chain has TRBV2 and TRBJ2-2; D gene uncertain. CDR1 and CDR2 (germline): SNHLY, FYNNEI. V was shortened by 2 bases and J by 4 bases, with 5 bases between the two germline ends. The length of the CDR3 is 13 residues.

This clone was recorded once. The chain couples TRBV6-1 to TRBJ1-4, with 7 bases lining up with TRBD1. The CDR3 loop spans 15 amino acids. V shed 0 bases, J shed 8 bases, and the junction held 6 bases outside the gene matches. Germline V gene sequence: CDR1 MNHNS, CDR2 SASEGT. The CDR3 sequence is CASSEAVGTEEKLFF. The CDR3 DNA reads TGTGCCAGCAGTGAAGCGGTGGGGACAGAGGAAAAACTGTTTTTT.

This rearrangement joins TRBV11-3 to TRBJ1-1; D possibly corresponds to TRBD1 (6 bases). V gave up 6 bases and J gave up 6 bases, with 23 bases separating them. CDR3 length: 16 amino acids. The germline CDR1 and CDR2 sequences are SGHNT and YENEEA. Here the CDR3 reads CASSFGVGGGRSEAFF. The CDR3 coding sequence is TGTGCCAGCAGTTTTGGGGTGGGAGGGGGGAGGTCTGAAGCTTTCTTT.

This rearrangement joins TRBV30 to TRBJ1-3; D is unresolved. Deletions cut 0 bases from V and 1 base from J, with 10 bases between. This CDR3 has 15 residues. Germline CDR1 and CDR2: GTSNPN and SVGIG (reference sequence). This CDR3 is CAWSVRGPSGNTIYF. The CDR3 nucleotides read TGTGCCTGGAGTGTACGCGGCCCTTCTGGAAACACCATATATTTT.

This chain joins TRBV5-1 and TRBJ1-1; possibly TRBD1 for D (5 bases). Per the germline V gene, CDR1 is SGHRS and CDR2 is YFSETQ. V was pared by 4 bases and J by 3 bases, with 19 bases between. There are 16 residues in the CDR3. This CDR3 is CASSANFQGGDTEAFF. The DNA for the CDR3 is TGCGCCAGCAGCGCCAACTTCCAGGGAGGAGACACTGAAGCTTTCTTT.

This sequence joins TRBV4-2 and TRBJ2-7, with D possibly being TRBD1 (6 bases). The CDR3 has 14 amino acids. Trimming removed 6 bases from V and 2 bases from J, with 14 bases in between. CDR1 LGHNA and CDR2 YNFKEQ come from the germline V gene. The CDR3: CASSRDTGTYEQYF. In nucleotides, the CDR3 is TGTGCCAGCAGTCGGGACACCGGTACCTACGAGCAGTACTTC.

This chain joins TRBV4-1 and TRBJ1-4; D is uncertain. Looked up from germline, CDR1 is MGHRA and CDR2 is YSYEKL. Trimming took 0 bases from V and 2 from J, leaving 10 bases between them. CDR3 length: 16 amino acids. The CDR3 here is CASSQDTAGTNEKLFF. For the CDR3, the DNA is TGCGCCAGCAGCCAAGATACCGCAGGTACTAATGAAAAACTGTTTTTT.

Here the CDR3 DNA reads TGTGCCAGCAGCTCAACAGCCTTCTCTGGGGCCAACGTCCTGACTTTC. Protein sequence: CASSSTAFSGANVLTF. V gene TRBV11-2 combines with J gene TRBJ2-6; no clear D gene. V lost 4 bases to trimming and J lost 0 bases, with 10 bases between them. Germline CDR1 reads SGHAT; CDR2 reads FQNNGV. The CDR3 has 16 amino acids.

The V and J genes are TRBV2 and TRBJ2-3, with a tentative D call TRBD2 (6 bases). The CDR3 totals 15 residues. Germline V gene lookup returns CDR1 SNHLY and CDR2 FYNNEI. Trimming stripped 1 base from V and 9 bases from J, with 17 bases between. This chain's CDR3 is CASSEGGRTMKTQYF. The CDR3 DNA is TGTGCCAGCAGTGAAGGGGGGAGGACAATGAAGACGCAGTATTTT.